Reported below is one T cell receptor beta chain. This sample is drawn from a study of cytomegalovirus exposure and HLA in healthy donors. 60 Vbeta and 13 Jbeta primers were used in PCR. TCRdb's copy holds only in-frame clones and misses some; the assay was immunoSEQ multiplex PCR. Altogether fewer than 200,000 clones are present, approximately 80% being singletons, with the ten largest covering 3.7%. V was shortened by 0 bases and J by 7 bases, with 11 bases between the two germline ends. This CDR3 is 14 amino acids long. In germline, CDR1 is SGDLS, CDR2 YYNGEE. Healthy people donating bone marrow made up the donors.

This clonotype was obtained from a young man in good health and CMV-seropositive. Sequencing was performed on PBMCs. J is TRBJ2-1 and V is TRBV9; D possibly corresponds to TRBD2 (6 bases). The DNA for the CDR3 is TGTGCCAGCAGCGTAGCTTGGCTAGCGAATGAGCAGTTCTTC. It is translated as CASSVAWLANEQFF.